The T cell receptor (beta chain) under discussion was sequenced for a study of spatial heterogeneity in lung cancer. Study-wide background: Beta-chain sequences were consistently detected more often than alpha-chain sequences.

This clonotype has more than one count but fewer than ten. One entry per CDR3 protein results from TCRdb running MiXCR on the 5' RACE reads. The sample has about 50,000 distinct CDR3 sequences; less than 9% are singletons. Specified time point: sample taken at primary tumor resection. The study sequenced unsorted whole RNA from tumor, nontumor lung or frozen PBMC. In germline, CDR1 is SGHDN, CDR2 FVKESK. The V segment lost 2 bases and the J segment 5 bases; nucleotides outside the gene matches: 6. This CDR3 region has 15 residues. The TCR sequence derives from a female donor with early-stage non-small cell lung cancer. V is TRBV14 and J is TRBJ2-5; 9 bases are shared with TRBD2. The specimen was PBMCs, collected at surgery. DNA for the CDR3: TGTGCCAGCAGCCAAATAGCGGGGGTTCAGGAGACCCAGTACTTC. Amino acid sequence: CASSQIAGVQETQYF.